This T cell receptor beta chain was profiled in a study of blood T cells in healthy people across ages. J gave up 3 bases and V 6 bases, and 9 bases lay outside the gene matches. This CDR3 spans 16 amino acids. With a J-beta primer mix and a sample-barcoded 5' primer, a second PCR ran roughly 7 to 11 cycles. Each CDR3 protein gets one entry after TCRdb re-called the 5' RACE reads with MiXCR. In the table there are 1.5 million to 1.8 million distinct CDR3 sequences, approximately 43% of which are singletons. The chain has TRBV12-3 or TRBV12-4 and TRBJ2-1; the match to TRBD2 covers 9 bases. The sequence derives from a woman younger than 30 in good health. Sequencing input: blood. CDR3: CASSLSGSVIYNEQFF. CDR3 bases: TGTGCCAGCAGCCTTAGCGGGAGTGTCATCTACAATGAGCAGTTCTTC.